This TCR beta chain derives from a study of blood T cell repertoires in COVID-19. Looking at the study overall: There were acute and convalescent COVID-19 samples, and they came from the United States, Italy and Spain. The analysed material was cDNA or gDNA that came from T cells, B-cell-depleted T cells, or PBMCs.

As handled by the study authors: Estimated nucleated cell counts came from reference gene primer amplification. TCRdb keeps only in-frame clones here, not all; method: immunoSEQ multiplex PCR. V, J and clone size are those of that table, while D and trimming were read from the DNA. Seen here are around 42,000 clones, over 80% observed once, and the top ten hold around 40%. Trimming stripped 11 bases from V and 4 bases from J, with 17 bases between. Germline CDR1 and CDR2: SNHLY and FYNNEI. This CDR3 is built from 13 residues. V gene TRBV2 combines with J gene TRBJ1-2; D is uncertain. This receptor was obtained from a woman of 80 years or more with acute or convalescent COVID-19. What was sequenced was peripheral blood. The CDR3 region has the DNA TGTGCCGCAGCGGTCCCTGTGGTCTATGGCTACACCTTC. Protein sequence: CAAAVPVVYGYTF. Complete variable domain (other parts from reference TRBV2 and TRBJ1-2): EPEVTQTPSHQVTQMGQEVILRCVPISNHLYFYWYRQILGQKVEFLVSFYNNEISEKSEIFDDQFSVERPDGSNFTLKIRSTKLEDSAMYFCAAAVPVVYGYTFGSGTRLTVV.